This TCR beta chain emerged from a study of response to subunit inactivated influenza vaccine (dated by TCRdb to 2016 to 2019). Context from the whole study: Deep quantitative profiling of the T cell receptor repertoire was used in the study to follow responses to a trivalent subunit inactivated influenza vaccine.

Library preparation used RT-PCR. Sequencing relied on an Illumina HiSeq 2500. The public reads were run again by TCRdb, first through fastp at Q25 and then through MiXCR, and only productive beta chains were kept. Merged by CDR3 protein, the rows form single entries marked with the most common genes and DNA. Recorded for this sample are under 500,000 distinct CDR3 sequences; 9.5% to 13% of them occurred a single time. 12% of the sample is in the top ten clones. The time point label corresponds to: around 45 days after influenza vaccine administration. General findings and caveats noted by the study authors: The authors suggested that each seasonal influenza vaccination may recruit only a limited number of new T cells.

As encoded in the germline V gene (reference sequence), CDR1 is DFQATT while CDR2 is SNEGSKA. V is cut by 4 bases and J by 0 bases, and the space between the germline ends is 13 bases. Counted from cysteine to phenylalanine, this CDR3 has 15 amino acids. Just the 45-base CDR3 DNA is kept, in frame starting at base 1. This clonotype was seen many times. Its antigen specificity is not known. No qualities accompany the bases; no much larger clone lies one base away. This sample comprised PBMCs from blood, obtained roughly 46 days after vaccination. The chain couples TRBV20-1 to TRBJ1-5; the D gene lacks a confident call. The source of this sequence is a man between 50 and 59 years old who received an inactivated influenza vaccine. Donor details come from another sample of the same person, matched by shared clones. The CDR3 amino acid sequence is: CSATHGRNSNQPQHF. The DNA reads TGCAGTGCTACGCACGGACGGAATAGCAATCAGCCCCAGCATTTT.